This TCR beta chain was profiled in a study of blood T cell repertoires in COVID-19. V was shortened by 6 bases and J by 8 bases, with 19 bases between the two germline ends. Looked up from germline, CDR1 is SNHLY and CDR2 is FYNNEI. The CDR3 totals 15 residues. Generated by immunoSEQ multiplex PCR, the TCRdb table keeps only in-frame clones and is missing some. Of about 99,000 clones listed, 75% to 85% are singletons. The TCR comes from a man older than 75 with COVID-19, enrolled during active disease. The chain employs TRBV2 and TRBJ2-2; D might be TRBD1 (6 bases). The sample taken for sequencing was peripheral blood. The CDR3 sequence: CASRETTGLLGELFF. The DNA of the CDR3 is TGTGCCAGCAGAGAAACGACAGGACTTTTGGGGGAGCTGTTTTTT.